This is a list of T cell receptor beta chains from one sample in a study of blood T cell repertoires in COVID-19. Some clones are missing from TCRdb's copy, which holds only in-frame ones; the method was immunoSEQ multiplex PCR. The table includes some 270,000 clones, approximately 85% detected once. The source material was peripheral blood. Receptors were obtained from a human donor with COVID-19, enrolled during active disease. The donor label of this sample is uncertain. The CDR3 runs from the conserved cysteine through the conserved F or W. D genes are given only for firm matches. The size field is filled for only some rows; it gives once, few, many or a size class.

size: NA
J: TRBJ1-1
V: TRBV5-1
D: TRBD1
DNA: TGCGCCAGCAGCTTGGCGGGGGACAGGGGGCGTACTGAAGCTTTCTTT
CDR3: CASSLAGDRGRTEAFF

size: once
J: TRBJ2-7
V: TRBV6-5
D: NA
DNA: TGTGCCAGCAGTTCCTCCAGGGTTCCCTACGAGCAGTACTTC
CDR3: CASSSSRVPYEQYF

size: NA
J: TRBJ1-5
V: TRBV11-3
D: NA
DNA: TGTGCCAGCAGCCTTGACAGCCGAGCAGAGCCCCAGCATTTT
CDR3: CASSLDSRAEPQHF

size: NA
J: TRBJ2-6
V: TRBV28
D: TRBD1
DNA: TGTGCCAGCAAAGGACCCAGGGGGTCTAGGGCCAACGTCCTGACTTTC
CDR3: CASKGPRGSRANVLTF

size: NA
J: TRBJ2-2
V: TRBV19
D: NA
DNA: TGTGCCAGTAGATATGCAGGGGCGAACACCGGGGAGCTGTTTTTT
CDR3: CASRYAGANTGELFF

size: NA
J: TRBJ1-1
V: TRBV12-3/TRBV12-4
D: NA
DNA: TGTGCCAGCAGGTCGACAGAGGCAACTGAAGCTTTCTTT
CDR3: CASRSTEATEAFF

size: NA
J: TRBJ2-7
V: TRBV6-2/TRBV6-3
D: TRBD2
DNA: TGTGCCAGCAGTTTATTTCCCCCGGGGCTAGCGGGAGAAATCCGGCGCGAGCAGTACTTC
CDR3: CASSLFPPGLAGEIRREQYF

size: NA
J: TRBJ2-7
V: TRBV18
D: NA
DNA: TGTGCCAGCTCACCGGCGGGGTCGGGGGAGCAGTACTTC
CDR3: CASSPAGSGEQYF

size: NA
J: TRBJ1-6
V: TRBV5-5
D: NA
DNA: TGTGCCAGCAGCTTGGTGTGGGGGCGGGGGACTGATAATTCACCCCTCCACTTT
CDR3: CASSLVWGRGTDNSPLHF

size: NA
J: TRBJ1-5
V: TRBV2
D: TRBD1
DNA: TGTGCCAGCAATACAGGGGGCAATCAGCCCCAGCATTTT
CDR3: CASNTGGNQPQHF

size: NA
J: TRBJ1-5
V: TRBV19
D: NA
DNA: TGTGCCAGTAGTATTAATACTTTCCCACCTAATCAGCCCCAGCATTTT
CDR3: CASSINTFPPNQPQHF

size: NA
J: TRBJ1-1
V: TRBV30
D: NA
DNA: TGTGCCTGGAGTGGCCCTCTAAACACTGAAGCTTTCTTT
CDR3: CAWSGPLNTEAFF

size: NA
J: TRBJ2-3
V: TRBV5-5
D: TRBD1
DNA: TGTGCCAGCAGCTTCCGGACAGGGGCAGGCGATACGCAGTATTTT
CDR3: CASSFRTGAGDTQYF

size: few
J: TRBJ1-3
V: TRBV11-2
D: TRBD1
DNA: TGTGCCAGCAGCTCGAACAGGGGACGAAACACCATATATTTT
CDR3: CASSSNRGRNTIYF

size: NA
J: TRBJ2-5
V: TRBV9
D: TRBD1
DNA: TGTGCCAGCAGCAAACAGGGGGGACAAGAGACCCAGTACTTC
CDR3: CASSKQGGQETQYF

size: NA
J: TRBJ2-5
V: TRBV5-1
D: NA
DNA: TGCGCCAGCAGCTTGGTGGCAGACCAAGAGACCCAGTACTTC
CDR3: CASSLVADQETQYF

size: NA
J: TRBJ1-2
V: TRBV9
D: NA
DNA: TGTGCCAGCAGCGTTTCCTACAGGAATGGCTACACCTTC
CDR3: CASSVSYRNGYTF

size: NA
J: TRBJ1-2
V: TRBV29-1
D: NA
DNA: TGCAGCGGGGGAACAGGGAATGGCTACACCTTC
CDR3: CSGGTGNGYTF

size: NA
J: TRBJ1-2
V: TRBV11-2
D: NA
DNA: TGTGCCAGCAACACTATCCGGGACACAGGAGCACATTTTGTTGGCTACACCTTC
CDR3: CASNTIRDTGAHFVGYTF

size: NA
J: TRBJ2-3
V: TRBV29-1
D: TRBD1
DNA: TGCAGCGTTCCCGAACGGACAGGGGGTAGGACAGATACGCAGTATTTT
CDR3: CSVPERTGGRTDTQYF

size: NA
J: TRBJ2-5
V: TRBV7-2
D: NA
DNA: TGTGCCAGCAGCTCAGCGCGGGAGACCCAGTACTTC
CDR3: CASSSARETQYF

size: NA
J: TRBJ1-1
V: TRBV19
D: NA
DNA: TGTGCCAGTACCGACGGACGAGGAGGCGGCGGAGACGGCACTGAAGCTTTCTTT
CDR3: CASTDGRGGGGDGTEAFF

size: NA
J: TRBJ1-4
V: TRBV5-1
D: NA
DNA: TGCGCCAGCAGCCCAGAGGTAGGGGCTAATGAAAAACTGTTTTTT
CDR3: CASSPEVGANEKLFF

size: NA
J: TRBJ1-2
V: TRBV5-1
D: NA
DNA: TGCGCCAGCAGCTTTGACAGCTATGGCTACACCTTC
CDR3: CASSFDSYGYTF

size: once
J: TRBJ1-2
V: TRBV12-3/TRBV12-4
D: NA
DNA: TGTGCCAGCAGTTTGGGCGATGGCTACACCTTC
CDR3: CASSLGDGYTF

size: NA
J: TRBJ2-7
V: TRBV6-2/TRBV6-3
D: TRBD1
DNA: TGTGCCAGCAGTGGACAGGGGGCGAACCCTCCCCAGTACTTC
CDR3: CASSGQGANPPQYF

size: NA
J: TRBJ1-5
V: TRBV19
D: NA
DNA: TGTGCCAGTAGTATAGTGTCGGGGGTTTGGAGCAATCAGCCCCAGCATTTT
CDR3: CASSIVSGVWSNQPQHF

size: NA
J: TRBJ2-7
V: TRBV5-1
D: TRBD2
DNA: TGCGCCAGCAGCGTAGCGGGAGGGGCTTACGAGCAGTACTTC
CDR3: CASSVAGGAYEQYF

size: NA
J: TRBJ2-3
V: TRBV6-4
D: NA
DNA: TGTGCCAGCAGTGACCGGGCCGCGGGAGATACGCAGTATTTT
CDR3: CASSDRAAGDTQYF

size: NA
J: TRBJ1-4
V: TRBV3-1/TRBV3-2
D: TRBD1
DNA: TGTGCCAGCAGCGAGGAAGGGGCAGGGGGCATAAGTAATGAAAAACTGTTTTTT
CDR3: CASSEEGAGGISNEKLFF

size: NA
J: TRBJ1-1
V: TRBV20-1
D: NA
DNA: TGCAGTGCTAGAGGGCTTGGAGCTTTCTTT
CDR3: CSARGLGAFF

size: NA
J: TRBJ1-2
V: TRBV3-1/TRBV3-2
D: TRBD1
DNA: TGTGCCAGCAGCCAAGTTGACAGGGGCTATGGCTACACCTTC
CDR3: CASSQVDRGYGYTF

size: NA
J: TRBJ2-1
V: TRBV19
D: TRBD2
DNA: TGTGCCAGTAACTTAGGGACTAGCGGGAGGGGCAATGAGCAGTTCTTC
CDR3: CASNLGTSGRGNEQFF

size: NA
J: TRBJ2-5
V: TRBV18
D: NA
DNA: TGTGCCAGCTCACCAAGTAGCCCTAGGGTCCGAGGGGAGACCCAGTACTTC
CDR3: CASSPSSPRVRGETQYF

size: NA
J: TRBJ2-7
V: TRBV18
D: NA
DNA: TGTGCCAGCTCAGCCTCTCAGGCCCTGTCCTACGAGCAGTACTTC
CDR3: CASSASQALSYEQYF

size: NA
J: TRBJ2-7
V: TRBV28
D: NA
DNA: TGTGCCAGCATTGGGGCGACATGGTTAGAGCAGTACTTC
CDR3: CASIGATWLEQYF

size: NA
J: TRBJ1-1
V: TRBV29-1
D: TRBD1
DNA: TGCAGCGTTGATATAACAGGGGTTTTAACTGAAGCTTTCTTT
CDR3: CSVDITGVLTEAFF

size: NA
J: TRBJ2-1
V: TRBV4-3
D: TRBD1
DNA: TGCGCCAGCAGCCAAGGGGACAGGGGCCGAGAGCAGTTCTTC
CDR3: CASSQGDRGREQFF

size: once
J: TRBJ1-6
V: TRBV30
D: NA
DNA: TGTGCCTGGGGGACTGGTAATTCACCCCTCCACTTT
CDR3: CAWGTGNSPLHF

size: NA
J: TRBJ2-1
V: TRBV24-1
D: TRBD2
DNA: TGTGCCACCAGTGATTGCGAACGGACTAGCGGGAGGTACAGAAGAATCAATGAGCAGTTCTTC
CDR3: CATSDCERTSGRYRRINEQFF